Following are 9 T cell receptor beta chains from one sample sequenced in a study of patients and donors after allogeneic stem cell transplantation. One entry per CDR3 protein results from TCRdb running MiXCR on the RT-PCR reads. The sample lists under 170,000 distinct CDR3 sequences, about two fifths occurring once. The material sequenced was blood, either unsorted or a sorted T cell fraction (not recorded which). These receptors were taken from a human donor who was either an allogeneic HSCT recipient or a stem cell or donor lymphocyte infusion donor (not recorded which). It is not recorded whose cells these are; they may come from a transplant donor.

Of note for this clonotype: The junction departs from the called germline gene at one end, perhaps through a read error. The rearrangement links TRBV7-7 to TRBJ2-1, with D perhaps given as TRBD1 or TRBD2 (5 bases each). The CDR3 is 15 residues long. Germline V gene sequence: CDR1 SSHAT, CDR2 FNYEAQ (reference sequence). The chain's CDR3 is CASSFRGAAYNEQFF. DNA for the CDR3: TGTGCTAGCAGCTTTCGAGGGGCGGCGTACAATGAGCAGTTCTTC.

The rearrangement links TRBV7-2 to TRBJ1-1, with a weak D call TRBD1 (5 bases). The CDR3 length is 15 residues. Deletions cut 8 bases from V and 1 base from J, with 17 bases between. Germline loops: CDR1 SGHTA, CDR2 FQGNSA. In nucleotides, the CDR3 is TGTGCCAGCGCGAGAATGGGGGGGACGAACACTGAAGCTTTCTTT. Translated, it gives CASARMGGTNTEAFF. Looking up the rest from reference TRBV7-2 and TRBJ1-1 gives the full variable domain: GAGVSQSPSNKVTEKGKDVELRCDPISGHTALYWYRQSLGQGLEFLIYFQGNSAPDKSGLPSDRFSAERTGGSVSTLTIQRTQQEDSAVYLCASARMGGTNTEAFFGQGTRLTVV.

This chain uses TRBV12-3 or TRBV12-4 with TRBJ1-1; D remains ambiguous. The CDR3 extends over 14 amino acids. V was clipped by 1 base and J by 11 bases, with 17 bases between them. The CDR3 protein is CASSLGEIMTGAFF. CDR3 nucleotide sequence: TGTGCCAGCAGTTTAGGGGAGATCATGACGGGGGCTTTCTTT.

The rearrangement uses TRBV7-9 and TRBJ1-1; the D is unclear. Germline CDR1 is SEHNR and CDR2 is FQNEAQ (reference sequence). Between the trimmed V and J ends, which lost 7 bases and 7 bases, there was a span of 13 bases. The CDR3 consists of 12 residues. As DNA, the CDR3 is TGTGCCAGCATCTCCGAGGGCTTTGAAGCTTTCTTT. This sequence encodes CASISEGFEAFF.

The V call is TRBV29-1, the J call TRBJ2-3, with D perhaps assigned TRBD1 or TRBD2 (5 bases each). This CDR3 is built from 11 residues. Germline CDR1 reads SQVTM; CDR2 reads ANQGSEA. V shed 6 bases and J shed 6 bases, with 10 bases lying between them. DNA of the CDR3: TGCAGCGTACGGTGGGGGGATACGCAGTATTTT. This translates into CSVRWGDTQYF.

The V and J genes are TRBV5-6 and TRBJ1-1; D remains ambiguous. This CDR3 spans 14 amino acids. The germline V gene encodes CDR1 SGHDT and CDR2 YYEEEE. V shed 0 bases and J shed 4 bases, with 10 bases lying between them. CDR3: CASSLEREVTEAFF. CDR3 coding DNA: TGTGCCAGCAGCTTGGAAAGGGAGGTCACTGAAGCTTTCTTT.

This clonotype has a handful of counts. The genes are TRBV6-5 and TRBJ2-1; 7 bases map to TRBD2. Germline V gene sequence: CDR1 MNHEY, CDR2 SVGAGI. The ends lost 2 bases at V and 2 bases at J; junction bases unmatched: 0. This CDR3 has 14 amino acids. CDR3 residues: CASSYAGAYNEQFF. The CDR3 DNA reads TGTGCCAGCAGTTACGCGGGAGCCTACAATGAGCAGTTCTTC.

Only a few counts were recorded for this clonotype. The CDR3 reads CASSPTGSANYGYTF. CDR3 nucleotides: TGTGCCAGCTCACCTACCGGGTCAGCTAACTATGGCTACACCTTC. The chain recombines TRBV18 with TRBJ1-2; the D is unclear. Trimming took 3 bases from V and 0 from J, leaving 11 bases between them. The CDR3 is 15 amino acids. Germline-derived CDR1 and CDR2 are KGHSH and LQKENI.

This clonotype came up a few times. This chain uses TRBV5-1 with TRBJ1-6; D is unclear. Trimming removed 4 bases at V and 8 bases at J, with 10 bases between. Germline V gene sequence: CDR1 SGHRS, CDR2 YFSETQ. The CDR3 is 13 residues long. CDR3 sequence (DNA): TGCGCCAGCAGCCCGGCGGGGTATTCACCCCTCCACTTT. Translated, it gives CASSPAGYSPLHF. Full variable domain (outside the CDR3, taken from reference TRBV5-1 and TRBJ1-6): KAGVTQTPRYLIKTRGQQVTLSCSPISGHRSVSWYQQTPGQGLQFLFEYFSETQRNKGNFPGRFSGRQFSNSRSEMNVSTLELGDSALYLCASSPAGYSPLHFGNGTRLTVT.